Presented here are 22 T cell receptor beta chains from one specimen sequenced in a study of cytomegalovirus exposure and HLA in healthy donors. Both 60 Vbeta primers and 13 Jbeta primers went into the PCR. Produced via immunoSEQ multiplex PCR; TCRdb's table is partial and in-frame only. Counted here are over 150,000 clones, roughly 80% occurring once; the ten biggest clones make up 2% to 2.5%. The sample comprised PBMCs. These receptors were taken from a middle-aged man in good health and CMV-seropositive.

V gene TRBV7-9 combines with J gene TRBJ1-3; TRBD1 matches at 7 bases. The germline V gene encodes CDR1 SEHNR and CDR2 FQNEAQ (reference sequence). After removal of 3 bases from V and 4 bases from J, the junction contained 3 bases not matched to a gene. CDR3 length: 14 amino acids. The DNA of the CDR3 is TGTGCCAGCAGCTTGCCGGGACAGGGAAACACCATATATTTT. Translation gives CASSLPGQGNTIYF.

The rearrangement links TRBV4-1 to TRBJ2-5, with TRBD2 matching over 9 bases. The J call could be wrong; TRBJ2-7 is a better fit for the DNA end. Germline CDR1 is MGHRA and CDR2 is YSYEKL. The CDR3 covers 15 residues. The CDR3 is CASSRLAESSYEQYF. The DNA of the CDR3 is TGCGCCAGCAGCCGACTAGCGGAGAGCTCCTACGAGCAGTACTTC.

This CDR3 is CASSLSRANTGELFF. The CDR3 DNA follows: TGTGCCAGCAGCTTGAGCCGGGCGAACACCGGGGAGCTGTTTTTT. The chain links TRBV6-1 to TRBJ2-2; D remains unclear. Germline-derived CDR1 and CDR2 are MNHNS and SASEGT. V lost 6 bases, J lost 0 bases, and 11 bases lay in between. The CDR3 totals 15 residues.

The rearrangement links TRBV30 to TRBJ2-5, with D uncertain. This CDR3 has 12 amino acids. CDR1 is GTSNPN and CDR2 is SVGIG in the germline V gene (reference sequence). The V end lost 0 bases, the J end lost 5 bases, and 7 bases lay between the germline ends. The chain's CDR3 is CAWSVFRETQYF. Written as DNA, the CDR3 is TGTGCCTGGAGTGTATTCAGGGAGACCCAGTACTTC. The whole variable domain, remainder taken from reference TRBV30 and TRBJ2-5, is SQTIHQWPATLVQPVGSPLSLECTVEGTSNPNLYWYRQAAGRGLQLLFYSVGIGQISSEVPQNLSASRPQDRQFILSSKKLLLSDSGFYLCAWSVFRETQYFGPGTRLLVL.

In DNA, the CDR3 is TGTGCCAGCAGCTTCGGTTTTTACGAGCAGTACTTC. Translated, it gives CASSFGFYEQYF. The V gene is TRBV11-2, the J gene TRBJ2-7; no firm D call. Germline CDR1 and CDR2: SGHAT and FQNNGV. V lost 3 bases to trimming and J lost 4 bases, with 7 bases between them. The CDR3 is 12 amino acids. Full variable domain (missing parts from reference TRBV11-2 and TRBJ2-7): EAGVAQSPRYKIIEKRQSVAFWCNPISGHATLYWYQQILGQGPKLLIQFQNNGVVDDSQLPKDRFSAERLKGVDSTLKIQPAKLEDSAVYLCASSFGFYEQYFGPGTRLTVT.

V usage is TRBV5-1 and J usage is TRBJ2-2; 8 bases map to TRBD1. CDR3 length equals 16 residues. CDR1 and CDR2 from the germline V gene are SGHRS and YFSETQ. The J segment lost 7 bases and the V segment lost 0 bases, leaving 8 bases of the junction unmatched. The CDR3 DNA sequence: TGCGCCAGCAGCTTGGCCGGGCAGGGGGCTGGCGGGGAGCTGTTTTTT. Protein: CASSLAGQGAGGELFF.

This chain uses TRBV5-4 with TRBJ1-2; 7 positions agree with TRBD1. V shed 2 bases and J 3 bases; nucleotides not matched to a gene: 1. This CDR3 has 13 residues. The germline V gene encodes CDR1 SGHNT and CDR2 YYREEE (reference sequence). The DNA of the CDR3 is TGTGCCAGCAGCTTTACAGGGGACTATGGCTACACCTTC. Its protein product is CASSFTGDYGYTF.

J is TRBJ2-3 and V is TRBV5-1; 9 nucleotides agree with TRBD2. Germline trimming cut 0 bases from V and 1 base from J; bases unmatched to any gene: 12. CDR1 is SGHRS and CDR2 is YFSETQ in the germline V gene. The CDR3 covers 19 residues. The chain's CDR3 is CASSLVPAGAGGRTDTQYF. The CDR3 coding sequence is TGCGCCAGCAGCTTGGTCCCCGCCGGGGCGGGGGGGCGCACAGATACGCAGTATTTT.

The chain joins TRBV5-6 to TRBJ2-5, with 10 bases identical to TRBD2. CDR1 SGHDT and CDR2 YYEEEE come from the germline V gene. V shed 1 base, J shed 1 base, and the junction held 7 bases outside the gene matches. The CDR3 is made up of 17 amino acids. Here the CDR3 DNA reads TGTGCCAGCAGCTTGCCCCGGACTAGCGGCGCCCAAGAGACCCAGTACTTC. Translated: CASSLPRTSGAQETQYF.

The chain joins TRBV7-9 to TRBJ2-1, with D possibly being TRBD2 (5 bases). Germline CDR1 reads SEHNR; CDR2 reads FQNEAQ (reference sequence). Trimming removed 5 bases from V and 10 bases from J, with 12 bases in between. This CDR3 contains 12 residues. This CDR3 reads CASSPDSREQFF. The CDR3, as DNA: TGTGCCAGCAGCCCGGACTCGAGGGAGCAGTTCTTC.

The chain has TRBV6-6 and TRBJ1-2; 9 nucleotides line up with TRBD1. This CDR3 region has 14 residues. Germline CDR1 is MNHNY and CDR2 is SVGAGI (reference sequence). The J segment lost 5 bases and the V segment lost 6 bases, leaving 7 bases of the junction unmatched. The CDR3 sequence: CASRGGQGPYGYTF. CDR3 nucleotide sequence: TGTGCCAGCAGGGGGGGACAGGGCCCTTATGGCTACACCTTC.

The V and J genes are TRBV14 and TRBJ1-2, with 7 positions matching TRBD1. From germline, CDR1 is SGHDN and CDR2 FVKESK. Germline trimming cut 1 base from V and 8 bases from J; bases unmatched to any gene: 7. This CDR3 comprises 14 residues. The DNA of the CDR3 is TGTGCCAGCAGCCAAGCAAACAGGGGAACGGGCTACACCTTC. It codes for CASSQANRGTGYTF.

This clone was recorded a few times. This CDR3 reads CASSQESGRDQPQHF. Written as DNA, the CDR3 is TGCGCCAGCAGCCAAGAGAGCGGTAGGGATCAGCCCCAGCATTTT. V is TRBV4-3 and J is TRBJ1-5; D not certain. The V gene lost 0 bases and the J gene lost 5 bases, with 11 bases spanning the gap. Looked up from germline, CDR1 is LGHNA and CDR2 is YSLEER. The CDR3 length is 15 residues.

This sequence joins TRBV27 and TRBJ2-7; 8 bases match TRBD1. The V and J ends lost 2 bases and 1 base, in that order; junction bases with no gene match: 4. CDR3 length: 15 residues. Germline assignment: CDR1 MNHEY and CDR2 SMNVEV (reference sequence). The CDR3 loop is CASSLRTGLSYEQYF. CDR3 coding DNA: TGTGCCAGCAGTTTACGGACAGGGCTTTCCTACGAGCAGTACTTC.

The rearrangement links TRBV9 to TRBJ2-3; no definite D call. The CDR3 length is 16 residues. CDR1 is SGDLS and CDR2 is YYNGEE in the germline V gene. The V end lost 0 bases, the J end lost 2 bases, and 13 bases lay between the germline ends. In nucleotides, the CDR3 is TGTGCCAGCAGCGTAGGCCGGAGACTTTACACAGATACGCAGTATTTT. Translating gives CASSVGRRLYTDTQYF.

A note on this clone: At the DNA level, this CDR3 is encoded by other sequences in the same sample as well. The V gene is TRBV19, the J gene TRBJ2-5; 8 bases map to TRBD1. The CDR3 contains 14 residues. Germline CDR1 LNHDA, CDR2 SQIVND (reference sequence). V shed 5 bases, J shed 5 bases, and the junction held 7 bases outside the gene matches. The CDR3 is CASSSQGARETQYF. The CDR3 DNA reads as TGTGCCAGTAGTTCTCAGGGGGCGCGGGAGACCCAGTACTTC.

The DNA of the CDR3 is TGTGCCAGCAGCCAAGAGACTAGCGGGGGGTACCAAGAGACCCAGTACTTC. Protein product: CASSQETSGGYQETQYF. The chain uses TRBV4-2 and TRBJ2-5, with 13 bases identical to TRBD2. Germline loops: CDR1 LGHNA, CDR2 YNFKEQ. Trimming cost V 0 bases and J 0 bases; bases outside gene matches: 1. The CDR3 has 17 residues.

This clone was counted a few times. V is TRBV29-1 and J is TRBJ2-2; 7 bases fit TRBD2. The V segment lost 6 bases and the J segment 0 bases; nucleotides outside the gene matches: 7. This CDR3 is built from 15 residues. The germline V gene has CDR1 SQVTM and CDR2 ANQGSEA. CDR3 DNA sequence: TGCAGCGTCGGCGGGGGACCCGCGAACACCGGGGAGCTGTTTTTT. Protein sequence: CSVGGGPANTGELFF.

The chain links TRBV12-1 to TRBJ1-3. TRBV12-1 is deemed a pseudogene. The CDR3 extends over 15 amino acids. The CDR3 protein is CASSLLPSTGKVIYF. DNA of the CDR3: TGTGCCAGCAGCTTACTTCCTTCGACGGGAAAGGTAATATATTTT.

This clone showed up just a few times. The chain combines TRBV4-3 with TRBJ1-4; 7 nucleotides line up with TRBD1. The CDR3 consists of 18 residues. CDR1 LGHNA and CDR2 YSLEER come from the germline V gene. V trimming: 1 base; J trimming: 1 base; junction bases outside the gene matches: 9. This chain's CDR3 is CASSQGSGGGVTNEKLFF. The CDR3 DNA reads as TGCGCCAGCAGCCAAGGTTCCGGAGGGGGCGTAACTAATGAAAAACTGTTTTTT.

V and J are TRBV18 and TRBJ2-7; D uncertain. CDR1 is KGHSH and CDR2 is LQKENI in the germline V gene. V was shortened by 2 bases and J by 5 bases, with 10 bases between the two germline ends. CDR3 size: 13 residues. The CDR3 here is CASSPRVENEQYF. The CDR3 region has the DNA TGTGCCAGCTCACCAAGAGTGGAGAACGAGCAGTACTTC.

This chain's CDR3 is CASSQGNYGYTF. The CDR3 DNA reads TGTGCCAGCTCACAGGGGAACTATGGCTACACCTTC. This chain links TRBV18 with TRBJ1-2; D is possibly TRBD1 (5 bases). Germline-derived CDR1 and CDR2 are KGHSH and LQKENI. Trimming took off 4 bases at V and 2 bases at J, with 5 bases between the two ends. The CDR3 has 12 residues.